This TCR beta chain emerged from a study of CXCR3-negative and CXCR3-positive naive CD8 T cells (dated by TCRdb to between 2018 and 2021). Concerning the study at large: In total, roughly 140 million TRB reads were obtained, which works out to roughly 1.5 +/- 0.3 million reads per library. The diversity and physicochemical repertoire analyses included around 10 donors pooled from two independent experiments. The TRBV-TRBJ cluster analysis covered naive subsets from roughly five donors and memory cells from 3 donors.

TCRdb names NextSeq 550 as the instrument used. The Human TCR Profiling Kit (MiLaboratory) was used to prepare UMI-labeled 5' RACE TRB cDNA libraries. The full amount of extracted RNA was used for cDNA synthesis, and the full amount of resulting cDNA was used for PCR amplification. The libraries were made side by side, with each library going through the same number of PCR cycles. As for how the authors treated the data: With a requirement of at least two reads per UMI, MIGEC and MiXCR extracted about 52,000 +/- 9,100 unique UMI-labeled TRB cDNA molecules per library. On average, approximately 40,000 +/- 10,000 functional in-frame TRB CDR3 nucleotide clonotypes lacking stop codons were found per library. After each sample was downsampled to 5000 UMI-labeled TRB molecules, VDJtools was used to calculate diversity metrics such as normalized Shannon-Wiener and Chao1. For the central five CDR3 residues, VDJtools calculated physicochemical properties weighted by clonotype size, namely interaction energy, strength, volume and Kidera factor 4. TCRdb reprocessed the raw reads; every CDR3 protein sequence is a single record, and DNA is not supplied. TCRdb's processing, not the study's, gives the V and J calls here. This sample's table lists roughly 70,000 distinct CDR3 sequences. The leading ten clones occupy approximately 1.5% of the sample.

The paper's findings and limits, for the study overall: Both naive subsets had comparably high repertoire diversity, while memory CD8+ T cells had much lower repertoire diversity. TRB CDR3s from CXCR3-positive naive cells showed higher hydrophobicity (lower Kidera factor 4), lower energy, and higher strength and volume indices than CXCR3-negative naive cells. Freshly isolated PBMCs were used for most assays because CXCR3 expression went down partially after cryopreservation. Because surface CD5, which has been linked to self-reactivity in mice, was comparable between naive subsets, TCR interaction strength was also inferred from TRB CDR3 physicochemical properties. Naive CXCR3-negative and CXCR3-positive cells from the same donor showed similar TRBV-TRBJ usage, whereas memory cells showed distinct patterns.

CDR1 and CDR2, looked up from the germline V gene (reference sequence), are DFQATT and SNEGSKA. Taken from cysteine to phenylalanine, the CDR3 has 12 residues. The entry carries no DNA sequence. For every CD8+ T cell subset, 300,000 cells were flow-sorted straight into RLT lysis buffer, and each subset was sorted in triplicate. To exclude memory contaminants, naive CD8+ T cells were stringently defined as CD45RO-CCR7+CD27+CD95-. Peripheral blood mononuclear cells were isolated from buffy coats by standard density gradient centrifugation. A FACSAria III was used to flow-sort naive CXCR3-negative and CXCR3-positive CD8+ T cells. Total RNA was extracted from sorted cells using an RNeasy Mini Kit. Remarks on this clonotype: Its recognized antigen is unknown.

The rearrangement joined TRBV20-1 to TRBJ2-3; without DNA, the TCRdb call of TRBD1 cannot be checked. The sequence came from a human donor in good health. Some clones in this sample may be carry-over from other donors' samples. The sample comprised naive CXCR3- CD8+ T cells from blood. The intended sense of this specimen's cell subset or site label: CD45RO-CCR7+CD27+CD95- naive CD8+ T cells lacking CXCR3 (TNR3-). The CDR3 reads CSDYGRGDTQYF.